This TCR beta chain was identified during a study of blood T cells in healthy people across ages. Combining a sample-barcoded 5' primer with a J-beta primer mix, a second PCR ran for about 6 to 11 cycles. Using its own MiXCR run on the 5' RACE reads, TCRdb lists one record per CDR3 protein. This table holds roughly 800,000 distinct CDR3 sequences, roughly 25% found once. CDR3 length equals 17 residues. Germline V CDR1 and CDR2: SEHNR, FQNEAQ (reference sequence). The germline V and J ends were trimmed by 1 base and 0 bases, with 16 bases remaining between them. The same sample was also used in a study of T cells of mothers and their children.

The clonotype comes from a boy younger than 18 in good health. The sequencing sample was made of blood. This chain links TRBV7-9 with TRBJ2-7; a possible D gene is TRBD2 (6 bases). This CDR3 reads CASSLERSRDFSYEQYF. In DNA form, the CDR3 reads TGTGCCAGCAGCTTAGAAAGGTCCCGGGACTTCTCCTACGAGCAGTACTTC.